This T cell receptor beta chain originates from a study of identical twins. Study-wide results and caveats: Less excess twin sharing appeared in beta out-of-frame sequences. Fewer insertions characterized abundant cord blood beta clonotypes, whereas memory repertoires showed none.

TCRdb reprocessed the 5' RACE reads with MiXCR, giving one entry per CDR3 protein. The data contain 250,000 or so distinct CDR3 sequences, approximately 11% of them singletons. The length of the CDR3 is 13 residues. V lost 2 bases and J lost 3, with 8 bases in between. Germline lookup yields CDR1 WNHNN and CDR2 SYGVQD (reference sequence). This clonotype was detected a few times. Its antigen is still unknown. The sample was also linked to a second study, of yellow fever vaccine responses in identical twins.

Sequenced input: memory (CD45RO+) T cells sorted from blood. The chain employs TRBV10-1 and TRBJ2-7; D remains ambiguous. This sequence originates from a woman under 30 in good health. The CDR3 DNA reads as TGCGCCAGCAGTGAGGACCCCAACTACGAGCAGTACTTC. Translation gives CASSEDPNYEQYF.